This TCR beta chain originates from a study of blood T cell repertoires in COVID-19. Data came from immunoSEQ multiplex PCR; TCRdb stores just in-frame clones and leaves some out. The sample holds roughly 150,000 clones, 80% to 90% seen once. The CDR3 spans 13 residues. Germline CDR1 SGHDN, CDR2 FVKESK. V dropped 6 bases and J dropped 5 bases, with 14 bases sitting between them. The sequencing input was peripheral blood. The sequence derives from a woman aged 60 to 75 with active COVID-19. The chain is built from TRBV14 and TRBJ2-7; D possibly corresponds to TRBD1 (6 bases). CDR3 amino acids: CASRKTGLHEQYF. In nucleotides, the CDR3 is TGTGCCAGCAGAAAAACAGGGCTGCACGAGCAGTACTTC.